This T cell receptor (beta chain) originates from a study of CXCR3-negative and CXCR3-positive naive CD8 T cells. CDR1 is DFQATT and CDR2 is SNEGSKA in the germline V gene (reference sequence). This CDR3 region has 16 residues. Naive CD8+ T cells carried a CD45RO-CCR7+CD27+CD95- phenotype. Findings and limits, study-wide: Compared with CXCR3-negative naive cells, CXCR3-positive naive cells showed more hydrophobic TRB CDR3s. Naive subsets had comparable surface CD5, so TRB CDR3 properties gauged TCR strength. Naive CXCR3-negative cells resembled naive CXCR3-positive cells in TRBV-TRBJ usage; memory cells differed.

In preparing the TRB cDNA libraries, 5' RACE with UMI labels was used. TCRdb reprocessed the 5' RACE reads and stores each CDR3 protein as one record, lacking DNA. This table holds over 100,000 distinct CDR3 sequences. As for this clonotype: Its antigen remains unidentified.

This clonotype was sampled from a human donor in good health. Some clones in this sample may be carry-over from other donors' samples. The rearrangement joins TRBV20-1 to TRBJ1-2; lacking DNA, the TRBD1 call made by TCRdb goes unchecked. The sample was naive CXCR3- CD8+ T cells from blood. As for subset: CD45RO-CCR7+CD27+CD95- naive CD8+ T cells lacking CXCR3 (TNR3-). This CDR3 reads CSATFTSRDAVYGYTF.